These 17 T cell receptor beta chains came from one sample sequenced in a study of T cells in women clearing cervical HPV infection. Clones were read by immunoSEQ multiplex PCR, and TCRdb kept only the in-frame ones, dropping some. The repertoire shows about 16,000 clones; the top ten hold under 12%. Specimen: blood buffy coat. The receptor set was obtained from a woman aged 18 to 75 with a cervical HPV16 infection that either progressed to CIN3+ or cleared (not recorded which).

Concerning this clone: With the read ending 3 residues before the CDR3 end, the germline J gene is used to fill in that end. The genes are TRBV10-3 and TRBJ1-3, with D unclear. The V end lost 2 bases, the J end lost 4 bases, and 12 bases lay between the germline ends. The CDR3 sequence is 15 residues long. Germline CDR1 reads ENHRY; CDR2 reads SYGVKD. The CDR3 region is CAISEPSVKGNTIYF. The sequenced CDR3 bases are TGTGCCATCAGTGAGCCCAGTGTGAAGGGAAACACC.

In regard to this clone: The read ends 3 residues early relative to the CDR3; the germline J gene fills the gap. This sequence joins TRBV5-4 and TRBJ1-2; D remains unclear. Trimming left V 5 bases short and J 3 bases short, with 5 bases between. CDR1 SGHNT and CDR2 YYREEE come from the germline V gene (reference sequence). This CDR3 is 11 amino acids long. The CDR3 sequence: CASRRDYGYTF. The CDR3 bases that were read are TGTGCCAGCAGGAGGGACTATGGC.

In regard to this clone: The CDR3 goes on 3 residues after the read ends, and that part is filled in from the germline J gene. The J gene is TRBJ1-2, the V gene TRBV7-2; the D gene is possibly TRBD1 (5 bases). This CDR3 spans 14 amino acids. Trimming took 5 bases from V and 1 from J, leaving 11 bases between them. Germline CDR1 SGHTA, CDR2 FQGNSA. The CDR3 bases that were read are TGTGCCAGCAGCCCGACAGTCCTTAACTATGGC. Protein sequence: CASSPTVLNYG. The CDR3 as a whole reads CASSPTVLNYGYTF. Drawing the rest from reference TRBV7-2 and TRBJ1-2, the complete variable domain is GAGVSQSPSNKVTEKGKDVELRCDPISGHTALYWYRQSLGQGLEFLIYFQGNSAPDKSGLPSDRFSAERTGGSVSTLTIQRTQQEDSAVYLCASSPTVLNYGYTFGSGTRLTVV.

As for this clone: The missing CDR3 end, 3 residues past where the read stops, is filled in from the germline J gene. The gene calls are TRBV18 and TRBJ2-7, with D maybe TRBD2 (7 bases). The V end lost 1 base, the J end lost 1 base, and 14 bases lay between the germline ends. Germline V gene sequence: CDR1 KGHSH, CDR2 LQKENI. The CDR3 extends over 16 amino acids. The covered CDR3 bases are TGTGCCAGCTCACCACAAGGCGGGGGCGATTCCTACGAG. Translation gives CASSPQGGGDSYE. The whole CDR3 sequence is CASSPQGGGDSYEQYF.

Concerning this clone itself: The CDR3 end is not reached by the read, which stops 3 residues before it; the germline J gene fills it in. This sequence joins TRBV20-1 and TRBJ1-5; tentative D call: TRBD1 (6 bases). V was pared by 6 bases and J by 5 bases, with 17 bases between. The CDR3 runs to 14 residues. Germline-derived CDR1 and CDR2 are DFQATT and SNEGSKA (reference sequence). The CDR3 reads CSAGRGGSYQPQHF. Partial CDR3 DNA: TGCAGTGCAGGGAGAGGGGGTAGTTATCAGCCC.

With respect to this clone: The read terminates 3 residues before the CDR3 end, so the remaining end is supplied by the germline J gene. The rearrangement uses TRBV20-1 and TRBJ1-1, with D hard to call. V was cut by 2 bases and J by 7 bases, with 17 bases left in between. Germline CDR1 is DFQATT and CDR2 is SNEGSKA (reference sequence). The CDR3 length is 14 residues. The CDR3 bases that were read are TGCAGTGCTAGAAGCTTAACCACAGCACTTGAA. Residues: CSARSLTTALE. The full CDR3 sequence reads CSARSLTTALEAFF.

Comments on this clone: The read terminates 3 residues before the CDR3 end, so the remaining end is supplied by the germline J gene. This chain links TRBV6-1 with TRBJ2-5; TRBD1 might be the D (6 bases). The CDR3 has 15 residues. V lost 4 bases and J lost 0, with 12 bases in between. CDR1 and CDR2 from the germline V gene are MNHNS and SASEGT. CDR3 sequence reads: CASSGDTGYQETQYF. The CDR3 DNA, read in part, is TGTGCCAGCAGTGGCGACACAGGGTACCAAGAGACC.

For this clone: The read finishes 3 residues shy of the CDR3 end, and the germline J gene is used to complete it. V and J are TRBV5-1 and TRBJ1-1; possibly TRBD1 for D (6 bases). Trimming shortened V by 8 bases and J by 6 bases, and 17 bases separated the two germline ends. CDR3 length equals 13 residues. The germline CDR1 and CDR2 sequences are SGHRS and YFSETQ. The sequenced part of the CDR3 DNA is TGCGCCAGTGCCAGGGGAAAAGACTCTGAA. Translating gives CASARGKDSE. The CDR3 in its entirety is CASARGKDSEAFF. Combining the CDR3 with reference TRBV5-1 and TRBJ1-1 gives the whole variable domain KAGVTQTPRYLIKTRGQQVTLSCSPISGHRSVSWYQQTPGQGLQFLFEYFSETQRNKGNFPGRFSGRQFSNSRSEMNVSTLELGDSALYLCASARGKDSEAFFGQGTRLTVV.

Concerning this clone itself: The junction departs from the called germline gene at one end, perhaps through a read error. With the read ending 3 residues before the CDR3 end, the germline J gene is used to fill in that end. The sample contains more than one DNA sequence encoding this CDR3. The J gene is TRBJ1-3, the V gene TRBV5-1; tentative D call: TRBD1 (6 bases). This CDR3 comprises 16 residues. The germline V gene has CDR1 SGHRS and CDR2 YFSETQ. CDR3 amino acids: CASSKGTPNSGNTIYF. The CDR3 bases that were read are TGCGCCAGCAGCAAGGGGACACCCAACTCTGGAAACACA.

As to this clone: The CDR3 is cut off 3 residues early in the read; its end comes from the germline J gene. The chain employs TRBV7-2 and TRBJ1-2; D may be TRBD1 (6 bases). In germline, CDR1 is SGHTA, CDR2 FQGNSA. The CDR3 contains 14 residues. The CDR3 protein is CASSLEGGYYGYTF. The DNA read from the CDR3 is TGTGCCAGCAGCTTAGAAGGGGGATACTACGGG.

To note about this clone: Coverage ceases 3 residues before the CDR3 finishes, and the germline J gene fills in the end. The gene calls are TRBV3-1 (or the pseudogene TRBV3-2) and TRBJ1-2, with a weak D call TRBD1 (5 bases). The CDR3 extends over 14 amino acids. Germline CDR1 LGHDT, CDR2 YNNKEL (reference sequence). The CDR3 reads CASSREAGTIGYTF. CDR3 bases read: TGTGCCAGCAGCCGGGAAGCAGGGACTATAGGC.

Concerning this clone itself: The read is 3 residues too short to cover the CDR3 end, so that end is filled in from the germline J gene. This chain links TRBV20-1 with TRBJ2-7; D could derive from TRBD1 or TRBD2 (5 bases each). This CDR3 has 16 amino acids. The ends were cut back, 6 bases at V and 3 bases at J, with 24 bases in the middle. Germline CDR1 and CDR2: DFQATT and SNEGSKA (reference sequence). CDR3 bases read: TGCAGTGCAGAGGGGTTGCAGATTAATACAAACTACGAG. Its protein product is CSAEGLQINTNYE. The complete CDR3 protein is CSAEGLQINTNYEQYF.

CDR3 amino acids: CASSEIIAGGPVEQFF. The DNA read from the CDR3 is TGTGCCAGCAGTGAAATCATAGCGGGAGGGCCGGTTGAG. The chain uses TRBV6-1 and TRBJ2-1; 11 bases match TRBD2. The read comes to an end 3 residues before the CDR3 does, leaving the germline J gene to fill in the end. The CDR3 spans 16 residues. CDR1 and CDR2 (germline): MNHNS, SASEGT. V lost 2 bases to trimming and J lost 9 bases; unmatched junction nucleotides: 9.

To note about this clone: The observed sequence ends 3 residues before the CDR3 terminus, with the missing tail filled in from the germline J gene. V is TRBV27 and J is TRBJ2-3, with TRBD2 identical over 7 bases. The CDR3 is made up of 13 amino acids. V was pared by 10 bases and J by 1 base, with 5 bases of the junction left unmatched. CDR1 MNHEY and CDR2 SMNVEV come from the germline V gene (reference sequence). The covered CDR3 bases are TGTGCCATCATGGGGGGGGGCACAGATACG. This sequence encodes CAIMGGGTDT. The full CDR3 reads CAIMGGGTDTQYF.

A word on this clone: The read comes to an end 3 residues before the CDR3 does, leaving the germline J gene to fill in the end. The rearrangement links TRBV5-1 to TRBJ1-1; 8 nucleotides line up with TRBD1. With V trimmed by 3 bases and J by 0 bases, 7 bases remained unmatched. CDR3 length: 16 residues. The germline V gene has CDR1 SGHRS and CDR2 YFSETQ. CDR3 protein: CASSSGQGNMNTEAFF. CDR3 DNA, as far as it was read: TGCGCCAGCAGCTCCGGACAGGGTAACATGAACACTGAA.

As to this clone: The DNA ends 3 residues before the CDR3 does, and the rest of the CDR3 is filled in from the germline J gene. The chain carries TRBV20-1 and TRBJ2-3; D remains unclear. The V and J ends lost 0 bases and 2 bases respectively, with 12 bases between them. This CDR3 has 15 amino acids. The V gene's germline CDR1 is DFQATT and CDR2 SNEGSKA (reference sequence). CDR3: CSARDLAISTDTQYF. CDR3 DNA, as far as it was read: TGCAGTGCTAGAGATTTGGCAATTTCCACAGATACG.

Concerning this clone: The read falls 3 residues short of the CDR3 end, and the missing part is taken from the germline J gene. This chain uses TRBV19 with TRBJ2-1; maybe TRBD2 (6 bases). This CDR3 is built from 18 residues. The V gene's germline CDR1 is LNHDA and CDR2 SQIVND (reference sequence). The V and J ends lost 0 bases and 6 bases respectively, with 21 bases between them. The CDR3 bases that were read are TGTGCCAGTAGTATAGATCGGGGGATGCAGCGGCAGGGCAATGAG. Translation gives CASSIDRGMQRQGNE. The whole CDR3 sequence is CASSIDRGMQRQGNEQFF.